The text below deals with one T cell receptor (beta chain). Its matching antigen is unknown. Library input was approximately 1.8 micrograms of DNA from cryopreserved PBMCs. The source of the sample is a study of cytotoxic CD8 clonotypes in ibrutinib-treated CLL. Across the whole study: Partial response was seen in roughly 24 patients and complete response in 2; after median around 5.5 years, about 14 stayed remitted, about twelve progressed.

Profiling relied on immunoSEQ multiplex PCR, and the TCRdb table lists in-frame clones only, not all of them. The sample consists of roughly 180,000 clones, about 72% of them appearing once. Overall study results and limits: Public clonotypes were seen rarely and were contracted or stable on treatment. Clonality measured at baseline exceeded age-matched healthy donors, tracking circulating CD8+ T-cell counts.

This CDR3 is built from 17 residues. Trimming cost V 3 bases and J 5 bases, with 21 bases left between them. The germline gives CDR1 KGHSH, CDR2 LQKENI. This specimen consisted of PBMCs, obtained after 24 months of ibrutinib treatment. This receptor was taken from a human donor with chronic lymphocytic leukemia. The chain has TRBV18 and TRBJ2-3; a possible D gene is TRBD1 (6 bases). DNA for the CDR3: TGTGCCAGCTCACCCCCACCGGGACAACAATTAGGAGATACGCAGTATTTT. This encodes CASSPPPGQQLGDTQYF.